A selection of T cell receptor beta chains follows, all from one sample in a study of shared clonotypes between healthy human individuals. Repertoires were generated with immunoSEQ multiplex PCR, while TCRdb's copy carries only in-frame clones and drops some. The table records roughly 1,800,000 clones, approximately 94% of them present only once. Sequencing used naive CD8+ T cells sorted from blood. These receptors were taken from a man aged 18-30 years in good health. CDR3s leave out the opening cysteine and the closing phenylalanine or tryptophan. Each record gives: V gene, J gene, CDR3 protein.

TRBV27,TRBJ1-4,ASQSPPGELF
TRBV15,TRBJ2-7,ATSTHRESYEQY
TRBV27,TRBJ2-1,ASSPGLGFDEQF
TRBV19,TRBJ1-1,ASSIGIGLNTEAF
TRBV11-2,TRBJ2-5,ASSLENRAQETQY
TRBV27,TRBJ2-7,ASSLGRGQGYEQY
TRBV27,TRBJ2-7,ASSLGRGSDEQY
TRBV6-5,TRBJ2-4,ASSYLTGGDKH
TRBV7-8,TRBJ2-5,ASSLRLAGELGETQY
TRBV7-7,TRBJ2-2,ASSSTRGGAGTGELF